Sequencing of this T cell receptor beta chain was carried out in a study of blood T cell repertoires in COVID-19. Across the whole study: COVID-19 samples, acute and convalescent, were from the United States, Italy and Spain. In each case, the material was cDNA or gDNA derived from T cells, B-cell-depleted T cells, or PBMCs.

Produced via immunoSEQ multiplex PCR; TCRdb's table is partial and in-frame only. Found here are about 260,000 clones, roughly 80% of them singletons; the top ten hold under 5.5%. V dropped 3 bases and J dropped 6; count of bases not matched to a gene: 11. CDR1 is LNHDA and CDR2 is SQIVND in the germline V gene (reference sequence). This CDR3 has 18 amino acids. The receptor was derived from a man in his sixties with acute or convalescent COVID-19. The sample was peripheral blood. The chain employs TRBV19 and TRBJ2-1; 13 bases line up with TRBD2. CDR3 region: CASSMGWGLAGSFNEQFF. The CDR3 DNA follows: TGTGCCAGTAGTATGGGGTGGGGACTAGCGGGGTCTTTCAATGAGCAGTTCTTC. Using reference TRBV19 and TRBJ2-1 for the parts outside the CDR3, the full variable domain is DGGITQSPKYLFRKEGQNVTLSCEQNLNHDAMYWYRQDPGQGLRLIYYSQIVNDFQKGDIAEGYSVSREKKESFPLTVTSAQKNPTAFYLCASSMGWGLAGSFNEQFFGPGTRLTVL.